These 17 T cell receptor beta chains were sequenced from one sample in a study of blood T cell repertoires in COVID-19. Only in-frame clones appear in the TCRdb table, and some are missing; sequencing was by immunoSEQ multiplex PCR. The sample shows roughly 240,000 clones, about 91% of them seen only once. The sequencing input was PBMCs or T cells enriched from blood (not recorded which). The receptor source for this set is a woman aged 40 to 49 with acute COVID-19.

This clone has only a few counts. The CDR3 DNA reads TGCGCCAGCAGCCCCAGGGGAGACGATTCACCCCTCCACTTT. It codes for CASSPRGDDSPLHF. The V call is TRBV5-1, the J call TRBJ1-6; D possibly corresponds to TRBD1 (6 bases). Germline CDR1 is SGHRS and CDR2 is YFSETQ. There are 14 residues in the CDR3. V lost 4 bases and J lost 8, with 13 bases in between.

Of note for this clone: Relative to the germline gene, one junction end is altered; a read error may explain this. The chain links TRBV5-4 to TRBJ1-1, with D maybe TRBD1 (5 bases). Germline CDR1 reads SGHNT; CDR2 reads YYREEE (reference sequence). CDR3 length: 17 amino acids. The CDR3 sequence is CASSLAGQRPTNAEAFF. The DNA of the CDR3 is TGTGCCAGCAGCTTGGCAGGGCAGCGCCCGACGAACGCTGAAGCTTTCTTT.

The chain is built from TRBV5-1 and TRBJ2-7; maybe TRBD2 (6 bases). The CDR3 consists of 14 residues. Trimming removed 2 bases at V and 1 base at J, with 10 bases between. CDR1 and CDR2 from the germline V gene are SGHRS and YFSETQ. The CDR3 spells CASSFGDSSYEQYF. CDR3 nucleotides: TGCGCCAGCAGCTTCGGGGACTCGTCCTACGAGCAGTACTTC.

This chain links TRBV19 with TRBJ2-7; a possible D gene is TRBD2 (6 bases). Germline lookup yields CDR1 LNHDA and CDR2 SQIVND (reference sequence). The CDR3 sequence is 12 residues long. V gave up 5 bases and J gave up 1 base, with 6 bases separating them. This chain's CDR3 is CASSAGSYEQYF. CDR3 bases: TGTGCCAGTAGTGCGGGGTCCTACGAGCAGTACTTC.

The V gene is TRBV18, the J gene TRBJ2-7; a possible D gene is TRBD2 (6 bases). The germline V gene has CDR1 KGHSH and CDR2 LQKENI. The CDR3 has 14 amino acids. Trimming cost V 3 bases and J 3 bases, with 12 bases left between them. CDR3 sequence reads: CASSPGRGSYEQYV. DNA for the CDR3: TGTGCCAGCTCACCCGGGCGGGGAAGCTACGAGCAGTACGTC.

This chain uses TRBV9 with TRBJ1-1; possibly TRBD1 for D (6 bases). Trimming left V 4 bases short and J 7 bases short, with 17 bases between. Germline V gene sequence: CDR1 SGDLS, CDR2 YYNGEE. This CDR3 spans 14 amino acids. The CDR3 here is CASSPSPGVGEAFF. The DNA for the CDR3 is TGTGCCAGCAGCCCCAGCCCAGGGGTGGGTGAAGCTTTCTTT.

The chain employs TRBV6-5 and TRBJ2-1; 9 bases map to TRBD1. Germline-derived CDR1 and CDR2 are MNHEY and SVGAGI. With 5 bases clipped from V and 7 bases from J, the junction kept 3 bases outside the gene matches. This CDR3 has 13 amino acids. Here the CDR3 DNA reads TGTGCCAGCAGTCCACAGGGGGCTAATGAGCAGTTCTTC. It codes for CASSPQGANEQFF.

V usage is TRBV7-7 and J usage is TRBJ2-2; TRBD2 matches at 8 bases. This CDR3 is built from 16 residues. In germline, CDR1 is SSHAT, CDR2 FNYEAQ (reference sequence). The junction had 6 bases not matched to a gene; V was cut back by 5 bases and J by 1 base. The CDR3 DNA follows: TGTGCCAGCAGCCCAAGCGGGGGACTGAACACCGGGGAGCTGTTTTTT. It specifies CASSPSGGLNTGELFF.

The chain employs TRBV5-6 and TRBJ1-3, with 9 nucleotides matching TRBD1. The CDR3 totals 16 residues. CDR1 is SGHDT, CDR2 YYEEEE, per germline. J lost 2 bases, V lost 5 bases, and 8 bases had no gene match. The CDR3 loop reads CASSPGTGSAGNTIYF. Written as DNA, the CDR3 is TGTGCCAGCAGTCCCGGGACAGGGAGTGCTGGAAACACCATATATTTT.

The CDR3 DNA sequence: TGTGCCACCGACGGACAGGGATCGACCGGGGAGCTGTTTTTT. Protein sequence: CATDGQGSTGELFF. The V call is TRBV19, the J call TRBJ2-2, with TRBD1 identical over 8 bases. Losses at the gene ends were 10 bases for V and 5 bases for J; bases not matched to a gene: 9. Germline CDR1 LNHDA, CDR2 SQIVND (reference sequence). CDR3 length equals 14 residues.

This clone was detected only once. V gene TRBV30 combines with J gene TRBJ1-1; 7 bases line up with TRBD1. The CDR3 is 15 amino acids. Losses at the gene ends were 3 bases for V and 2 bases for J; bases not matched to a gene: 9. Looked up from germline, CDR1 is GTSNPN and CDR2 is SVGIG (reference sequence). The CDR3 DNA is TGTGCCTGGAGAGTACAGGGGACCGGCAACACTGAAGCTTTCTTT. Protein product: CAWRVQGTGNTEAFF.

The chain carries TRBV4-3 and TRBJ2-7; D might be TRBD1 (5 bases). Germline lookup yields CDR1 LGHNA and CDR2 YSLEER. V lost 0 bases, J lost 5 bases, and 14 bases lay in between. This CDR3 spans 15 amino acids. The CDR3, as DNA: TGCGCCAGCAGCCAAGATCGGGTCGGCAGGGACGAGCAGTACTTC. This encodes CASSQDRVGRDEQYF.

V gene TRBV12-5 combines with J gene TRBJ1-4, with unresolved D. The V end was cut by 1 base, the J end by 0 bases, with 12 bases between. The CDR3 covers 17 residues. CDR1 is LGHNT, CDR2 FRNRAP, per germline. The CDR3 sequence is CASGLGVFTSTNEKLFF. For the CDR3, the DNA is TGTGCTAGTGGTTTGGGTGTCTTTACATCAACTAATGAAAAACTGTTTTTT.

This clone was recorded only once. This chain links TRBV6-5 with TRBJ1-4; 10 nucleotides line up with TRBD1. Germline loops: CDR1 MNHEY, CDR2 SVGAGI. J gave up 8 bases and V 1 base, and 1 base lay outside the gene matches. This CDR3 contains 14 residues. The CDR3 coding sequence is TGTGCCAGCAGTTACTTGGGACAGGGGGAAAAACTGTTTTTT. This gives the protein CASSYLGQGEKLFF.

J is TRBJ2-7 and V is TRBV7-8, with D possibly being TRBD2 (5 bases). The V gene lost 3 bases and the J gene lost 4 bases, with 16 bases spanning the gap. Per the germline V gene, CDR1 is SGHVS and CDR2 is FQNEAQ. This CDR3 is built from 15 residues. CDR3 region: CASSLRSGPNYEQYV. The CDR3 DNA follows: TGTGCCAGCAGCTTGCGGAGCGGCCCGAATTACGAGCAGTACGTC.

This rearrangement joins TRBV7-9 to TRBJ2-3; tentative D call: TRBD2 (5 bases). Germline loops: CDR1 SEHNR, CDR2 FQNEAQ (reference sequence). This CDR3 has 13 amino acids. Trimming took 3 bases from V and 6 from J, leaving 10 bases between them. The CDR3 spells CASSLSSADTQYF. The CDR3 nucleotides read TGTGCCAGCAGCTTGAGTAGCGCGGATACGCAGTATTTT.

This rearrangement joins TRBV30 to TRBJ1-1; TRBD1 aligns across 7 bases. The CDR3 spans 12 residues. V trimming: 5 bases; J trimming: 5 bases; junction bases outside the gene matches: 5. CDR1 and CDR2 from the germline V gene are GTSNPN and SVGIG (reference sequence). The CDR3 bases are TGTGCCTGGGGGACAGCCGTTACTGAAGCTTTCTTT. It codes for CAWGTAVTEAFF.